Listed here are 24 T cell receptor beta chains from one sample, sequenced in a study of chemoradiotherapy in HPV16-positive cancers. Clones were sequenced by immunoSEQ multiplex PCR, and TCRdb holds only the in-frame ones, with some missing. The sample lists more than 9,500 clones, approximately 87% seen once, with around 2.5% in the top ten. The specimen comprised blood, sampled from a patient who underwent chemoradiotherapy. The receptors stem from a human donor with HPV-associated anogenital cancer.

V and J are TRBV7-8 and TRBJ2-7, with D possibly being TRBD1 (6 bases). The germline CDR1 and CDR2 sequences are SGHVS and FQNEAQ. The V and J ends lost 4 bases and 3 bases respectively, with 25 bases between them. The CDR3 totals 18 residues. The DNA of the CDR3 is TGTGCCAGCAGCTCCAACCCCAGGCAGGGGCCCTCAGTCTACGAGCAGTACTTC. Its protein is CASSSNPRQGPSVYEQYF.

CDR3 region: CASSLNLDSSYGYTF. For the CDR3, the DNA is TGCGCCAGCAGCCTAAATCTAGACAGTTCCTATGGCTACACCTTC. V is TRBV5-1 and J is TRBJ1-2; TRBD1 might be the D (5 bases). Trimming shortened V by 4 bases and J by 4 bases, and 17 bases separated the two germline ends. Germline V gene lookup returns CDR1 SGHRS and CDR2 YFSETQ. This CDR3 is 15 amino acids long.

This sequence joins TRBV2 and TRBJ2-3; 14 bases agree with TRBD2. CDR3 length: 15 amino acids. V shed 8 bases, J shed 5 bases, and the junction held 6 bases outside the gene matches. Per the germline V gene, CDR1 is SNHLY and CDR2 is FYNNEI. The CDR3 nucleotides read TGTGCCAGCCGAGGGACTAGCGGGGGTAGAGATACGCAGTATTTT. Protein sequence: CASRGTSGGRDTQYF. The full variable domain, completed using reference TRBV2 and TRBJ2-3, is EPEVTQTPSHQVTQMGQEVILRCVPISNHLYFYWYRQILGQKVEFLVSFYNNEISEKSEIFDDQFSVERPDGSNFTLKIRSTKLEDSAMYFCASRGTSGGRDTQYFGPGTRLTVL.

The chain has TRBV11-2 and TRBJ2-2; D unresolved. Trimming took off 2 bases at V and 0 bases at J, with 7 bases between the two ends. The CDR3 consists of 15 residues. Germline values: CDR1 SGHAT, CDR2 FQNNGV. CDR3: CASSLNYPNTGELFF. The CDR3 coding sequence is TGTGCCAGCAGCTTAAACTACCCGAACACCGGGGAGCTGTTTTTT. Full variable domain (remainder filled in from reference TRBV11-2 and TRBJ2-2): EAGVAQSPRYKIIEKRQSVAFWCNPISGHATLYWYQQILGQGPKLLIQFQNNGVVDDSQLPKDRFSAERLKGVDSTLKIQPAKLEDSAVYLCASSLNYPNTGELFFGEGSRLTVL.

The rearrangement uses TRBV19 and TRBJ2-6, with D maybe TRBD2 (5 bases). This CDR3 comprises 14 residues. Trimming shortened V by 5 bases and J by 4 bases, and 9 bases separated the two germline ends. Germline V CDR1 and CDR2: LNHDA, SQIVND (reference sequence). In DNA, the CDR3 is TGTGCCAGTAGTTTCCCGGGGGGGGCCAACGTCCTGACTTTC. It yields the protein CASSFPGGANVLTF.

This clone has just one count. The rearrangement joins TRBV5-6 to TRBJ2-7; 8 bases agree with TRBD1. Looked up from germline, CDR1 is SGHDT and CDR2 is YYEEEE. The CDR3 extends over 14 amino acids. J was trimmed by 3 bases and V by 4 bases; bases with no gene match: 6. This chain's CDR3 is CASSPGQGGYEQYF. The CDR3 region has the DNA TGTGCCAGCAGCCCCGGACAGGGTGGCTACGAGCAGTACTTC.

The chain employs TRBV19 and TRBJ2-3, with TRBD2 matching 11 bases. Trimming at V came to 5 bases and at J to 2 bases, leaving 6 bases not matched to a gene. The CDR3 runs 16 residues. Germline CDR1 reads LNHDA; CDR2 reads SQIVND (reference sequence). The CDR3 coding sequence is TGTGCCAGTAGTCTACGACTAGCGGGGAACACAGATACGCAGTATTTT. Protein product: CASSLRLAGNTDTQYF.

CDR3 DNA sequence: TGTGCCAGCTCACCGCAGGGGGCCAGGACTGAAGCTTTCTTT. Translation: CASSPQGARTEAFF. The chain is built from TRBV18 and TRBJ1-1; 8 positions agree with TRBD1. The CDR3 sequence is 14 residues long. Germline CDR1 reads KGHSH; CDR2 reads LQKENI. V dropped 3 bases and J dropped 5; count of bases not matched to a gene: 5.

The rearrangement uses TRBV4-1 and TRBJ1-1; no firm D call. Deletions cut 3 bases from V and 11 bases from J, with 13 bases between. The CDR3 consists of 12 residues. Germline V gene data show CDR1 as MGHRA and CDR2 as YSYEKL. CDR3 nucleotide sequence: TGCGCCAGCAGCCAGGACCCTTCCGACGCTTTCTTT. Its protein product is CASSQDPSDAFF.

The chain recombines TRBV7-7 with TRBJ1-1; D call uncertain. Trimming shortened V by 5 bases and J by 1 base, and 8 bases separated the two germline ends. The CDR3 consists of 13 residues. Germline-derived CDR1 and CDR2 are SSHAT and FNYEAQ (reference sequence). Here the CDR3 reads CASSENRNTEAFF. The CDR3 nucleotides are TGTGCCAGCAGCGAAAACAGGAACACTGAAGCTTTCTTT. Full variable domain (outside the CDR3, taken from reference TRBV7-7 and TRBJ1-1): GAGVSQSPRYKVTKRGQDVTLRCDPISSHATLYWYQQALGQGPEFLTYFNYEAQPDKSGLPSDRFSAERPEGSISTLTIQRTEQRDSAMYRCASSENRNTEAFFGQGTRLTVV.

Comments on this clone: A junction boundary mismatches the germline segment, possibly from a read error. The chain uses TRBV11-3 and TRBJ1-2, with 10 positions matching TRBD1. The length of the CDR3 is 14 residues. CDR1 and CDR2 from the germline V gene are SGHNT and YENEEA. CDR3 amino acids: CASSLAGTGAGEIF. The CDR3 DNA is TGTGCCAGCAGCTTAGCCGGGACAGGGGCTGGGGAGATCTTC.

A few counts support this clone. The chain recombines TRBV23-1 with TRBJ2-7; a possible D gene is TRBD1 (6 bases). TRBV23-1 is an open reading frame, and its role is uncertain. The CDR3 is 14 residues long. Trimming stripped 8 bases from V and 3 bases from J, with 17 bases between. CDR3 in DNA: TGCGCCAGCCTCCCCGGTACAGGGATCTACGAGCAGTACTTC. Amino acid sequence: CASLPGTGIYEQYF.

This clone was observed a few times. In nucleotides, the CDR3 is TGCGCCAGCACTTTGCTAGCCGGGCAGAATCAGCCCCAGCATTTT. This translates into CASTLLAGQNQPQHF. V usage is TRBV4-1 and J usage is TRBJ1-5, with D uncertain. Trimming cost V 7 bases and J 4 bases, with 17 bases left between them. The CDR3 is made up of 15 amino acids. CDR1 MGHRA and CDR2 YSYEKL come from the germline V gene.

The V gene is TRBV19, the J gene TRBJ2-7, with 7 bases that match TRBD1. After removal of 5 bases from V and 2 bases from J, the junction contained 9 bases not matched to a gene. CDR3 length: 15 amino acids. Germline lookup yields CDR1 LNHDA and CDR2 SQIVND (reference sequence). The CDR3 DNA is TGTGCCAGTAGTCCTCAGGGGGTAAGAACCTACGAGCAGTACTTC. Its translation is CASSPQGVRTYEQYF.

This rearrangement joins TRBV5-8 to TRBJ1-5; D not certain. Germline assignment: CDR1 SGHTS and CDR2 YDEGEE. V was clipped by 6 bases and J by 3 bases, with 10 bases between them. CDR3 length: 13 residues. The CDR3 loop reads CASNPAFNQPQHF. The CDR3 DNA sequence: TGTGCCAGCAACCCAGCCTTCAATCAGCCCCAGCATTTT.

The rearrangement uses TRBV4-1 and TRBJ1-3; tentative D call: TRBD1 (5 bases). The CDR3 has 17 residues. Germline V gene lookup returns CDR1 MGHRA and CDR2 YSYEKL. V was cut by 4 bases and J by 2 bases, with 18 bases left in between. CDR3 amino acids: CASSPGGSGRPGNTIYF. CDR3 nucleotide sequence: TGCGCCAGCAGCCCCGGGGGGTCAGGCCGGCCTGGAAACACCATATATTTT.

The chain joins TRBV5-4 to TRBJ1-1, with D tentatively TRBD1 (6 bases). V was shortened by 1 base and J by 4 bases, with 14 bases between the two germline ends. The length of the CDR3 is 15 residues. CDR1 SGHNT and CDR2 YYREEE come from the germline V gene (reference sequence). The CDR3 bases are TGTGCCAGCAGCTTGCCATCGGGGGCCGGCACTGAAGCTTTCTTT. This codes for CASSLPSGAGTEAFF.

J is TRBJ2-2 and V is TRBV5-1; TRBD1 agrees at 7 bases. J was trimmed by 5 bases and V by 2 bases; bases with no gene match: 6. Germline V lookup: CDR1 SGHRS, CDR2 YFSETQ. The CDR3 covers 15 residues. The CDR3 DNA reads as TGCGCCAGCAGCTTCTCCGGGACAGTTACCGGGGAGCTGTTTTTT. Translation: CASSFSGTVTGELFF.

This sequence joins TRBV5-1 and TRBJ1-2; 9 bases align to TRBD1. Germline trimming cut 3 bases from V and 6 bases from J; bases unmatched to any gene: 3. The CDR3 has 13 residues. From germline, CDR1 is SGHRS and CDR2 YFSETQ. This chain's CDR3 is CASSWDREDGYTF. DNA for the CDR3: TGCGCCAGCAGCTGGGACAGGGAGGATGGCTACACCTTC.

V is TRBV10-3 and J is TRBJ2-2; 7 bases agree with TRBD1. The CDR3 loop spans 15 amino acids. Germline V gene sequence: CDR1 ENHRY, CDR2 SYGVKD. V dropped 0 bases and J dropped 4; count of bases not matched to a gene: 2. The CDR3 here is CAISESSGGTGELFF. In DNA, the CDR3 is TGTGCCATCAGTGAGTCATCAGGGGGCACCGGGGAGCTGTTTTTT.

Only one count was recorded for this clone. The gene calls are TRBV6-5 and TRBJ1-2; weak D call: TRBD1 (5 bases). The CDR3 loop spans 12 amino acids. V was trimmed by 8 bases and J by 3 bases, leaving 10 bases between them. The germline V gene has CDR1 MNHEY and CDR2 SVGAGI. CDR3 sequence: CASGAADYGYTF. The CDR3 region has the DNA TGTGCCAGCGGGGCAGCCGACTATGGCTACACCTTC.

The V and J genes are TRBV19 and TRBJ2-3; unclear D gene. The CDR3 runs 13 residues. Trimming stripped 3 bases from V and 5 bases from J, with 9 bases between. CDR1 and CDR2 (germline): LNHDA, SQIVND (reference sequence). CDR3 nucleotides: TGTGCCAGTAGTATCGCGCTTAGAGATACGCAGTATTTT. Protein: CASSIALRDTQYF.

The chain carries TRBV5-6 and TRBJ2-1; TRBD2 matches at 10 bases. The CDR3 is made up of 15 amino acids. The V gene end was trimmed by 4 bases and the J gene end by 4 bases; junction bases not matched to a gene: 5. Germline V gives CDR1 SGHDT, CDR2 YYEEEE. The CDR3 sequence is CASSPPLAGYNEQFF. For the CDR3, the DNA is TGTGCCAGCAGCCCTCCACTAGCGGGGTACAATGAGCAGTTCTTC.

The chain carries TRBV7-9 and TRBJ1-5; 7 nucleotides line up with TRBD1. V trimming: 8 bases; J trimming: 3 bases; junction bases outside the gene matches: 1. Germline V lookup: CDR1 SEHNR, CDR2 FQNEAQ (reference sequence). This CDR3 region has 12 residues. The CDR3 spells CASGTDNQPQHF. The CDR3 nucleotides are TGTGCCAGCGGGACAGACAATCAGCCCCAGCATTTT.